The 8 T cell receptor beta chains given below trace back to one sample, sequenced in a study of graft-versus-host responses after intestinal transplantation. Some clones are missing from TCRdb's copy, which holds only in-frame ones; the method was immunoSEQ multiplex PCR. Among roughly 77,000 clones, around 90% were seen once, and the ten largest hold around 2.6%. The antigens these receptors bind are not known. The input for sequencing was unstimulated CD8+ T cells sorted from spleen or lymph node cells, taken before intestinal transplant. Source of these receptors: a human donor who received an intestinal transplant.

This chain uses TRBV19 with TRBJ1-2; no clear D gene. Germline V CDR1 and CDR2: LNHDA, SQIVND (reference sequence). V was shortened by 8 bases and J by 8 bases, with 12 bases between the two germline ends. This CDR3 region has 11 residues. The CDR3 loop reads CASPRGGGYTF. Written as DNA, the CDR3 is TGTGCCAGTCCTCGGGGAGGGGGCTACACCTTC.

The chain is built from TRBV7-9 and TRBJ2-6, with TRBD2 matching 7 bases. CDR3 length equals 17 residues. The ends lost 5 bases at V and 2 bases at J; junction bases unmatched: 9. Germline CDR1 and CDR2: SEHNR and FQNEAQ (reference sequence). The chain's CDR3 is CASSVREAGTGANVLTF. In DNA form, the CDR3 reads TGTGCCAGCAGCGTACGCGAAGCGGGAACTGGGGCCAACGTCCTGACTTTC.

This sequence joins TRBV5-3 and TRBJ1-4, with D maybe TRBD1 (6 bases). TRBV5-3 is placed among ORFs of uncertain function. This CDR3 is 16 amino acids long. V was pared by 4 bases and J by 1 base, with 14 bases between. CDR3 amino acids: CARSTPRGGTNEKLFF. CDR3 DNA sequence: TGTGCCAGAAGCACCCCCCGAGGGGGAACTAATGAAAAACTGTTTTTT.

This clone is a singleton in its sample. This sequence joins TRBV28 and TRBJ1-5, with D possibly TRBD1 on 6 matching bases. Trimming cost V 8 bases and J 7 bases, with 12 bases left between them. The CDR3 has 12 amino acids. Germline V CDR1 and CDR2: MDHEN, SYDVKM. CDR3 nucleotide sequence: TGTGCCAGCGAACAGGGTCAACAGCCCCAGCATTTT. It yields the protein CASEQGQQPQHF.

CDR3 in DNA: TGTGCCAGCAGTTTATCGCGGAATGAGCAGTTCTTC. Its protein is CASSLSRNEQFF. V is TRBV27 and J is TRBJ2-1; D gene ambiguous. V was trimmed by 0 bases and J by 7 bases, leaving 4 bases between them. The CDR3 extends over 12 amino acids. Germline lookup yields CDR1 MNHEY and CDR2 SMNVEV (reference sequence).

V gene TRBV19 combines with J gene TRBJ2-1; 12 bases line up with TRBD2. There are 15 residues in the CDR3. Germline lookup yields CDR1 LNHDA and CDR2 SQIVND (reference sequence). The V and J ends lost 3 bases and 9 bases, in that order; junction bases with no gene match: 6. The CDR3 protein is CASSIRLAGVVEQFF. CDR3 DNA: TGTGCCAGTAGTATTAGACTAGCGGGAGTGGTTGAGCAGTTCTTC.

The J gene is TRBJ2-7, the V gene TRBV19, with TRBD1 matching over 10 bases. With V trimmed by 6 bases and J by 0 bases, 5 bases remained unmatched. Germline V gene lookup returns CDR1 LNHDA and CDR2 SQIVND (reference sequence). This CDR3 spans 15 amino acids. CDR3 sequence: CASSPRTGGSYEQYF. CDR3 sequence (DNA): TGTGCCAGTAGCCCCAGGACAGGGGGCTCCTACGAGCAGTACTTC.

V usage is TRBV4-1 and J usage is TRBJ2-1, with a weak D call TRBD2 (6 bases). The CDR3 loop spans 15 amino acids. Per the germline V gene, CDR1 is MGHRA and CDR2 is YSYEKL. The V end was cut by 0 bases, the J end by 4 bases, with 10 bases between. CDR3 sequence reads: CASSQEGGDYNEQFF. In nucleotides, the CDR3 is TGCGCCAGCAGCCAAGAAGGCGGGGATTACAATGAGCAGTTCTTC.